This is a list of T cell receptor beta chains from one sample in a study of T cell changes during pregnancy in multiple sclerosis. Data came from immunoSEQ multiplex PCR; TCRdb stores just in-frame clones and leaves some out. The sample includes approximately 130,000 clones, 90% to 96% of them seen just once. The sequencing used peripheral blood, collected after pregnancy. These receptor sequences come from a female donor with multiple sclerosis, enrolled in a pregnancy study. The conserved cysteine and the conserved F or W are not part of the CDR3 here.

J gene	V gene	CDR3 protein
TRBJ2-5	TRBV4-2	ASSQGGRAPETQY
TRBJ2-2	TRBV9	ASSVGLAENTGELF
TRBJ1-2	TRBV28	ASSSDRGRNYGYT
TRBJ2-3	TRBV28	ASSVGTGWTDTQY
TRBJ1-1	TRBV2	ASQEQVGTEAF
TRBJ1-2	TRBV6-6	ASSSSANYGYT
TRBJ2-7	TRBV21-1	ASSSLTRTGANSYEQY
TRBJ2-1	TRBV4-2	ASSQGLAGYNEQF
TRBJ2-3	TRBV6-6	ASRDRVDTQY
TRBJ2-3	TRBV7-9	ASSLVGTGKRTDTQY
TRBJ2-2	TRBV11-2	ASRGPGDWVTGELF
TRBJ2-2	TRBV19	ASSMGPNTGELF
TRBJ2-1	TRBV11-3	ASSLESNNEQF
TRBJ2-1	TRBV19	ASGSGNEQF
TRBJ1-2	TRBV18	ASSPPLVDYGYT
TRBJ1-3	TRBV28	ASSLGGAAGNTIY
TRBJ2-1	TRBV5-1	ASNGANEQF
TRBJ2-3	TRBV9	ASSLSTDTQY
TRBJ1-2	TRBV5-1	ASSLAGTGDPGYGYT
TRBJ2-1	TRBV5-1	ASSVREGYNEQF
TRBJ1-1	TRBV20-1	MNRGQTEAF
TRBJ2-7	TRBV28	ASSLGAYNSYEQY
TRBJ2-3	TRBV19	ASSIEGARMDTQY
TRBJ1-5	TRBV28	ASRTVLAGSNQPQH
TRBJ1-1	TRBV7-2	ASFPPRGPAQTEAF
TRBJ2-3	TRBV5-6	ASSLGLAYTDTQY
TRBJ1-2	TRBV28	ASLRQFYGYT
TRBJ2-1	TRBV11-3	ASSAQIGGNEQF
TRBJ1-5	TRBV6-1	ASSRQGYGNQPQH
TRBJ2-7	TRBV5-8	ASRDRGYEQY
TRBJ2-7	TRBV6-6	ASSYWTSGSSGEQY
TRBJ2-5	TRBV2	ASSTDRGWETQY
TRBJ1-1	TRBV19	ASSLGGDTEAF
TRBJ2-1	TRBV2	ASSEISGGAYNEQF
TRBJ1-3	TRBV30	AWSEGGSGNTIY
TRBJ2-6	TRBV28	ASRKGGANVLT
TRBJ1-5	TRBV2	ASDVHRGAQPQH
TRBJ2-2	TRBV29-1	SVSGLEEQNTGELF
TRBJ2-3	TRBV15	ATSSEGRGTDTQY
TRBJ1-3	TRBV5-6	ASSPDGQGNGNTIY
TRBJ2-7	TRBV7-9	ASSSVGGGAEQY
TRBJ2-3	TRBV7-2	ASSLGGRGTADTQY
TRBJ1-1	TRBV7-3	ASSQGWSTEAF